This T cell receptor (beta chain) was captured in a study of T cells in Graves' hyperthyroidism and ophthalmopathy. Germline loops: CDR1 LGHDT, CDR2 YNNKEL (reference sequence). The CDR3 totals 15 residues. V was clipped by 4 bases and J by 4 bases; unmatched bases: 5. Authors of the study amplified TCR beta CDR3 regions from RNA transcripts. The primer set for the first-round RT-PCR of the TCR CDR3 was HTBI. In TCRdb, the multiplex PCR reads were re-called with MiXCR into one record per CDR3 protein. In the table there are 500,000 or so distinct CDR3 sequences, approximately 17% of which are singletons. Exclusions: uncontrolled infection, other autoimmune disease, pregnancy, lactation.

The chain recombines TRBV3-1 with TRBJ2-3; 10 nucleotides agree with TRBD2. Sequenced: blood. This clonotype originated in a woman between 18 and 29 years old with Graves' ophthalmopathy. The CDR3 loop is CASSRSGRGADTQYF. The CDR3, as DNA: TGTGCCAGCAGCCGCAGCGGGAGGGGGGCAGATACGCAGTATTTT.